A single sample is the source of the 10 T cell receptor beta chains below, sequenced in a study of blood T cell repertoires in COVID-19. Clones were sequenced by immunoSEQ multiplex PCR, and TCRdb holds only the in-frame ones, with some missing. The sample lists around 250,000 clones; 80% to 90% were seen once. The specimen sequenced was peripheral blood. Receptors originate from a woman aged 25 to 39 with active or convalescent COVID-19.

The count of this clone is one. The chain employs TRBV7-9 and TRBJ1-5, with a tentative D call TRBD1 (6 bases). The V and J ends lost 5 bases and 0 bases respectively, with 14 bases between them. The germline gives CDR1 SEHNR, CDR2 FQNEAQ (reference sequence). CDR3 length equals 16 residues. This CDR3 is CASSKSQGNSNQPQHF. In DNA, the CDR3 is TGTGCCAGCAGCAAAAGCCAGGGGAATAGCAATCAGCCCCAGCATTTT. Looking up the rest from reference TRBV7-9 and TRBJ1-5 gives the full variable domain: DTGVSQNPRHKITKRGQNVTFRCDPISEHNRLYWYRQTLGQGPEFLTYFQNEAQLEKSRLLSDRFSAERPKGSFSTLEIQRTEQGDSAMYLCASSKSQGNSNQPQHFGDGTRLSIL.

The chain couples TRBV7-2 to TRBJ1-1; no definite D call. The CDR3 totals 13 residues. The germline V and J ends were trimmed by 5 bases and 3 bases, with 10 bases remaining between them. Germline CDR1 SGHTA, CDR2 FQGNSA. The CDR3 DNA reads TGTGCCAGCAGCCGTGAGGGCTACACTGAAGCTTTCTTT. Translated: CASSREGYTEAFF.

The rearrangement links TRBV7-6 to TRBJ1-4; TRBD1 matches at 10 bases. The CDR3 covers 16 residues. Germline V gene data show CDR1 as SGHVS and CDR2 as FNYEAQ. Trimming cost V 4 bases and J 4 bases; bases outside gene matches: 6. CDR3 protein: CASSSPGQGLNEKLFF. The CDR3 bases are TGTGCCAGCAGCTCCCCGGGACAGGGGCTTAATGAAAAACTGTTTTTT. Together with reference TRBV7-6 and TRBJ1-4, the CDR3 gives the full variable domain: GAGVSQSPRYKVTKRGQDVALRCDPISGHVSLYWYRQALGQGPEFLTYFNYEAQQDKSGLPNDRFSAERPEGSISTLTIQRTEQRDSAMYRCASSSPGQGLNEKLFFGSGTQLSVL.

The chain links TRBV28 to TRBJ1-2; D not resolved. Trimming left V 6 bases short and J 0 bases short, with 8 bases between. The germline gives CDR1 MDHEN, CDR2 SYDVKM. The CDR3 extends over 13 amino acids. The CDR3 region is CASSSQTNYGYTF. DNA of the CDR3: TGTGCCAGCAGCTCACAGACTAACTATGGCTACACCTTC.

This chain joins TRBV6-1 and TRBJ2-1, with 12 bases fitting TRBD2. Trimming at V came to 2 bases and at J to 6 bases, leaving 2 bases not matched to a gene. The CDR3 has 15 residues. Looked up from germline, CDR1 is MNHNS and CDR2 is SASEGT. The CDR3 DNA sequence: TGTGCCAGCAGTGAACTAGCGGGGGGGCCCAATGAGCAGTTCTTC. Its translation is CASSELAGGPNEQFF.

The chain uses TRBV6-2 or TRBV6-3 and TRBJ1-4; 7 bases are a match to TRBD1. This CDR3 comprises 13 residues. Trimming took 5 bases from V and 9 from J; bases not matched to a gene: 6. Germline loops: CDR1 MNHEY, CDR2 SVGEGT. The CDR3 region has the DNA TGTGCCAGCAGTGACCGACAGGGCCAAAAACTGTTTTTT. Protein sequence: CASSDRQGQKLFF.

DNA for the CDR3: TGTGCCAGCAGCGTTTCAGCGACAGGGGAGACCCAGTACTTC. The encoded protein is CASSVSATGETQYF. This chain links TRBV9 with TRBJ2-5, with 7 bases aligning to TRBD1. This CDR3 spans 14 amino acids. The germline gives CDR1 SGDLS, CDR2 YYNGEE. J was trimmed by 5 bases and V by 2 bases; bases with no gene match: 6.

The chain combines TRBV6-5 with TRBJ2-7; weak D call: TRBD2 (5 bases). V was trimmed by 9 bases and J by 2 bases, leaving 14 bases between them. Germline V gene sequence: CDR1 MNHEY, CDR2 SVGAGI. The CDR3 is 13 amino acids. The CDR3 nucleotides read TGTGCCAGGAGGGTATGTGCCACCTACGAGCAGTACTTC. It translates to CARRVCATYEQYF.

The chain uses TRBV19 and TRBJ1-4, with TRBD1 matching over 8 bases. CDR1 LNHDA and CDR2 SQIVND come from the germline V gene (reference sequence). This CDR3 has 15 residues. Losses at the gene ends were 6 bases for V and 6 bases for J; bases not matched to a gene: 9. In DNA form, the CDR3 reads TGTGCCAGTAGCAAACCAGGGGGCATAGATGAAAAACTGTTTTTT. Its translation: CASSKPGGIDEKLFF.

The chain combines TRBV5-1 with TRBJ1-1, with 8 bases lining up with TRBD1. The trim removed 5 bases at V and 3 bases at J, leaving 9 bases unmatched. The CDR3 length is 15 residues. Per the germline V gene, CDR1 is SGHRS and CDR2 is YFSETQ. CDR3 coding DNA: TGCGCCAGCAGTTTGAACAGGGGGAGGGACACTGAAGCTTTCTTT. Its translation is CASSLNRGRDTEAFF.